The 18 T cell receptor beta chains below were found in one sample sequenced in a study of T cell changes during pregnancy in multiple sclerosis. The repertoire was sequenced with immunoSEQ multiplex PCR; TCRdb's copy has only in-frame clones and lacks some. The sample lists 75,000 to 100,000 clones; roughly 91% were seen once. The sequences come from peripheral blood, collected after pregnancy. All receptors derive from a female donor in good health, enrolled as a control in a pregnancy study.

V usage is TRBV4-1 and J usage is TRBJ2-5; 10 bases are a match to TRBD2. Germline V CDR1 and CDR2: MGHRA, YSYEKL. Trimming removed 7 bases from V and 5 bases from J; junction bases left unmatched: 10. This CDR3 contains 15 residues. CDR3 sequence (DNA): TGCGCCAGCATCTCGTTTCTGACTAGCGGGGAGACCCAGTACTTC. Translated: CASISFLTSGETQYF.

The gene calls are TRBV4-1 and TRBJ2-5; D is undetermined. This CDR3 region has 14 residues. The V gene's germline CDR1 is MGHRA and CDR2 YSYEKL. V lost 4 bases, J lost 3 bases, and 12 bases lay in between. DNA for the CDR3: TGCGCCAGCAGCCCCCTCAGTAGCAAAGAGACCCAGTACTTC. Translated, it gives CASSPLSSKETQYF.

The V call is TRBV6-5, the J call TRBJ1-2; possibly TRBD1 for D (5 bases). Deletions cut 7 bases from V and 7 bases from J, with 16 bases between. This CDR3 is built from 13 residues. CDR1 and CDR2 (germline): MNHEY, SVGAGI. The DNA of the CDR3 is TGTGCCAGCATCCCGGGGAGGGGAGGTGGCTACACCTTC. It specifies CASIPGRGGGYTF.

The chain's CDR3 is CATSRGLAGSQETQYF. Here the CDR3 DNA reads TGTGCCACCAGCAGAGGACTAGCGGGATCCCAAGAGACCCAGTACTTC. This chain joins TRBV15 and TRBJ2-5; TRBD2 aligns across 11 bases. The junction had 2 bases not matched to a gene; V was cut back by 1 base and J by 1 base. The CDR3 runs to 16 residues. CDR1 LNHNV and CDR2 YYDKDF come from the germline V gene (reference sequence).

The chain recombines TRBV7-2 with TRBJ2-1; D is ambiguous. The germline V gene encodes CDR1 SGHTA and CDR2 FQGNSA. The CDR3 sequence is 14 residues long. Trimming shortened V by 2 bases and J by 0 bases, and 5 bases separated the two germline ends. The CDR3, as DNA: TGTGCCAGCAGCTTAATGAGCTCCTACAATGAGCAGTTCTTC. Translating it yields CASSLMSSYNEQFF.

The chain carries TRBV12-5 and TRBJ2-1, with 11 bases that match TRBD2. In germline, CDR1 is LGHNT, CDR2 FRNRAP. The V segment lost 1 base and the J segment 2 bases; nucleotides outside the gene matches: 13. This CDR3 has 20 amino acids. CDR3 amino acids: CASGLATKTSGDTPYNEQFF. CDR3 coding DNA: TGTGCTAGTGGTTTGGCCACTAAGACTAGCGGGGATACGCCCTACAATGAGCAGTTCTTC.

The chain is built from TRBV5-6 and TRBJ2-1, with D perhaps matching TRBD1 (5 bases). Trimming cost V 3 bases and J 1 base, with 14 bases left between them. Germline V gene lookup returns CDR1 SGHDT and CDR2 YYEEEE. This CDR3 is 16 amino acids long. CDR3 nucleotides: TGTGCCAGCAGCTCCTTCCAGGGAAGTTCCTACAATGAGCAGTTCTTC. It encodes CASSSFQGSSYNEQFF.

This clone has only one observation. The chain couples TRBV7-3 to TRBJ1-1; a weak D match, TRBD1 (5 bases). Trimming removed 2 bases at V and 8 bases at J, with 18 bases between. The CDR3 is 15 residues long. CDR1 and CDR2 from the germline V gene are SGHTA and FQGTGA. The CDR3 DNA reads as TGTGCCAGCAGCTTATCGGGGCGGGGGGATCTCGAAGCTTTCTTT. Translated: CASSLSGRGDLEAFF.

The chain has TRBV7-9 and TRBJ1-2; weak D call: TRBD1 (5 bases). The CDR3 spans 14 residues. Germline V gene data show CDR1 as SEHNR and CDR2 as FQNEAQ (reference sequence). Deletions cut 4 bases from V and 4 bases from J, with 13 bases between. The CDR3 here is CASSSRGRPYGYTF. Here the CDR3 DNA reads TGTGCCAGCAGCTCTAGGGGTCGGCCCTATGGCTACACCTTC.

The chain combines TRBV9 with TRBJ1-6, with D possibly being TRBD1 (5 bases). The CDR3 runs 12 residues. Trimming shortened V by 4 bases and J by 7 bases, and 6 bases separated the two germline ends. Germline-derived CDR1 and CDR2 are SGDLS and YYNGEE. This CDR3 is CASSSGNSPLHF. CDR3 DNA: TGTGCCAGCAGCTCAGGGAATTCACCCCTCCACTTT. Full variable domain (remainder filled in from reference TRBV9 and TRBJ1-6): DSGVTQTPKHLITATGQRVTLRCSPRSGDLSVYWYQQSLDQGLQFLIQYYNGEERAKGNILERFSAQQFPDLHSELNLSSLELGDSALYFCASSSGNSPLHFGNGTRLTVT.

The V and J genes are TRBV2 and TRBJ1-1; unclear D gene. The CDR3 spans 12 residues. Trimming shortened V by 6 bases and J by 2 bases, and 7 bases separated the two germline ends. In germline, CDR1 is SNHLY, CDR2 FYNNEI. CDR3 residues: CASRERNTEAFF. In DNA, the CDR3 is TGTGCCAGCAGGGAGCGAAACACTGAAGCTTTCTTT. The full variable domain, completed using reference TRBV2 and TRBJ1-1, is EPEVTQTPSHQVTQMGQEVILRCVPISNHLYFYWYRQILGQKVEFLVSFYNNEISEKSEIFDDQFSVERPDGSNFTLKIRSTKLEDSAMYFCASRERNTEAFFGQGTRLTVV.

This clone came up a few times. The chain has TRBV19 and TRBJ1-1, with 7 nucleotides matching TRBD1. Germline values: CDR1 LNHDA, CDR2 SQIVND (reference sequence). This CDR3 comprises 14 residues. The J segment lost 4 bases and the V segment lost 2 bases, leaving 4 bases of the junction unmatched. This chain's CDR3 is CASSIRTGTTEAFF. The CDR3 DNA sequence: TGTGCCAGTAGTATACGGACAGGAACCACTGAAGCTTTCTTT.

The chain combines TRBV19 with TRBJ2-5; 11 nucleotides align to TRBD2. The ends lost 5 bases at V and 5 bases at J; junction bases unmatched: 7. The CDR3 runs 15 residues. CDR1 LNHDA and CDR2 SQIVND come from the germline V gene (reference sequence). CDR3 residues: CASSPYLAGGETQYF. The CDR3 DNA reads TGTGCCAGTAGTCCCTATCTAGCGGGGGGTGAGACCCAGTACTTC.

This chain joins TRBV7-2 and TRBJ2-1; 11 bases align to TRBD2. The CDR3 totals 15 residues. V shed 2 bases, J shed 6 bases, and the junction held 3 bases outside the gene matches. Germline CDR1 is SGHTA and CDR2 is FQGNSA. The CDR3 nucleotides are TGTGCCAGCAGCTTACTAGCGGGGGGAAGCAATGAGCAGTTCTTC. Translated: CASSLLAGGSNEQFF.

This clone showed up just once. This rearrangement joins TRBV5-8 to TRBJ1-5; 9 nucleotides line up with TRBD1. The CDR3 length is 14 residues. Germline loops: CDR1 SGHTS, CDR2 YDEGEE. V lost 3 bases to trimming and J lost 9 bases; unmatched junction nucleotides: 7. The DNA for the CDR3 is TGTGCCAGCAGCTCTAGGGACAGGGTTATGCCCCAGCATTTT. Translating gives CASSSRDRVMPQHF.

The J gene is TRBJ2-3, the V gene TRBV4-2, with TRBD2 matching 7 bases. CDR1 is LGHNA and CDR2 is YNFKEQ in the germline V gene. This CDR3 has 16 amino acids. V was pared by 0 bases and J by 0 bases, with 3 bases of the junction left unmatched. CDR3 nucleotides: TGTGCCAGCAGCCAAGATGGGGGGGGGAGCACAGATACGCAGTATTTT. This gives the protein CASSQDGGGSTDTQYF.

J is TRBJ1-2 and V is TRBV5-6; a weak D match, TRBD1 (6 bases). CDR1 and CDR2 (germline): SGHDT, YYEEEE. Trimming took off 7 bases at V and 3 bases at J, with 16 bases between the two ends. This CDR3 has 14 amino acids. CDR3 protein: CASRYRVAYYGYTF. The CDR3 coding sequence is TGTGCCAGCCGCTACAGGGTAGCATACTATGGCTACACCTTC.

This chain uses TRBV28 with TRBJ1-6, with D hard to call. From germline, CDR1 is MDHEN and CDR2 SYDVKM. The CDR3 runs to 13 residues. Trimming shortened V by 2 bases and J by 8 bases, and 7 bases separated the two germline ends. CDR3 sequence: CASSLQNYSPLHF. The CDR3, as DNA: TGTGCCAGCAGTTTACAGAATTATTCACCCCTCCACTTT.